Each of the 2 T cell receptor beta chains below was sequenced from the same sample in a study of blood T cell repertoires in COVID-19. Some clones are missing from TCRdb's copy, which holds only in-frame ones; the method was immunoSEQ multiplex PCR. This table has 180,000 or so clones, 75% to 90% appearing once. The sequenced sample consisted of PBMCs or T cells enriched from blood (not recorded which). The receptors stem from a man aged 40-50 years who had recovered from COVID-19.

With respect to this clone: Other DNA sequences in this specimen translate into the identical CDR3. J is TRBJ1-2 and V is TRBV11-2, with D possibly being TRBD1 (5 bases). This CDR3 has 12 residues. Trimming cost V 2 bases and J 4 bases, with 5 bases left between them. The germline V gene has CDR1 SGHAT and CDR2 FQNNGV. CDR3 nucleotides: TGTGCCAGCAGCTTAACAGGCTATGGCTACACCTTC. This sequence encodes CASSLTGYGYTF.

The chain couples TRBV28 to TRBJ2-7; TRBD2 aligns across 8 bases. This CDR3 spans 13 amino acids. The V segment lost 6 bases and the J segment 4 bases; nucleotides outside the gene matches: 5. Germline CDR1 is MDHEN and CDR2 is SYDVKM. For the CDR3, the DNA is TGTGCCAGCAGGCCCGGGAGGGCGTACGAGCAGTACTTC. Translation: CASRPGRAYEQYF.